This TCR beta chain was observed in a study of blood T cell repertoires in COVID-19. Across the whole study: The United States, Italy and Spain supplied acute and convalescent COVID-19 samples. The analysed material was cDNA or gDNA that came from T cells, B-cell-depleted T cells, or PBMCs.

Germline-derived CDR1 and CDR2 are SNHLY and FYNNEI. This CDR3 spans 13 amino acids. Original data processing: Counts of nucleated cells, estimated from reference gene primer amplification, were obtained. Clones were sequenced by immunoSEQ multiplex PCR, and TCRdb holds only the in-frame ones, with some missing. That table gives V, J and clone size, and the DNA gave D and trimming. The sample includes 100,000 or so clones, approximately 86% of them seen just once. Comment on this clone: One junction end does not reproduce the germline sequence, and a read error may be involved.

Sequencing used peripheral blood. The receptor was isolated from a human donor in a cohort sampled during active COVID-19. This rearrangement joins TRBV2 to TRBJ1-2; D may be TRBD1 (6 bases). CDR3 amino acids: CASREDRSYGYTF. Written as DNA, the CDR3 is TGTGCCAGCAGGGAAGACAGGAGCTATGGCTACACCTTC.